The rows below give T cell receptor beta chains drawn from one sample of a study of blood T cell repertoires in COVID-19. Profiling relied on immunoSEQ multiplex PCR, and the TCRdb table lists in-frame clones only, not all of them. The table records 220,000 or so clones, around 80% of them present only once. The sequenced sample was peripheral blood. These receptors all stem from a woman of 80 years or more with acute or convalescent COVID-19. The CDR3 runs from the conserved cysteine through the conserved F or W. A D gene is named only where the DNA matches it firmly. Rows may omit the clone size; those that give it use once, few, many or a size class.

>TRBV3-1/TRBV3-2|TRBJ1-3|TRBD1|.
TGTGCCAGCAGCCTGGGACAGGGGTCAGGAAACACCATATATTTT
CASSLGQGSGNTIYF
>TRBV5-1|TRBJ1-2|TRBD1|few
TGCGCCAGCAGTCGGGCCGGGACAGACTATGGCTACACCTTC
CASSRAGTDYGYTF
>TRBV2|TRBJ2-5|.|.
TGTGCCAGCAGCGGAGACAGCCAAGAGACCCAGTACTTC
CASSGDSQETQYF
>TRBV14|TRBJ1-1|TRBD1|.
TGTGCCAGCAGCCAAGTCGGGTGGAGCAAGGAAGGGGGACAGCAACTCATGAACACTGAAGCTTTCTTT
CASSQVGWSKEGGQQLMNTEAFF
>TRBV29-1|TRBJ2-3|.|.
TGCAGCGTTGGGGCGGGGCAGGGCGACACAGATACGCAGTATTTT
CSVGAGQGDTDTQYF
>TRBV11-2|TRBJ1-6|TRBD1|.
TGTGCCAGCAGCTACCGACAGGGTCGGAATTCACCCCTCCACTTT
CASSYRQGRNSPLHF
>TRBV9|TRBJ2-3|TRBD2|.
TGTGCCAGCAGCGTCAGGGGCAGAGCGGGAGGGACCCAATTCACAGATACGCAGTATTTT
CASSVRGRAGGTQFTDTQYF
>TRBV7-8|TRBJ2-7|.|.
TGTGCCAGCAGCCAGAAACTTACAGGGTATAGGGACGAGCAGTACTTC
CASSQKLTGYRDEQYF
>TRBV9|TRBJ1-2|.|.
TGTGCCAGCAGCGTAGCCCCATCCTACAACTATGGCTACACCTTC
CASSVAPSYNYGYTF
>TRBV28|TRBJ1-4|.|.
TGTGCCAGCAGTCTCTACAGTGAAAAACTGTTTTTT
CASSLYSEKLFF
>TRBV19|TRBJ1-2|.|.
TGTGCCAGTAGTATGGAACGAGGGGGCTATGGCTACACCTTC
CASSMERGGYGYTF
>TRBV6-5|TRBJ2-7|.|.
TGTGCCAGCAGTTACGACCCTTCACAGTACGAGCAGTACTTC
CASSYDPSQYEQYF
>TRBV27|TRBJ1-2|.|.
TGTGCCAGCAGGCGACAATCAGGATATGGCTACACCTTC
CASRRQSGYGYTF
>TRBV18|TRBJ1-4|.|.
TGTGCCAGCTCACCTTATAATGAAAAACTGTTTTTT
CASSPYNEKLFF
>TRBV24-1|TRBJ2-7|TRBD1|.
TGTGCCACCCAGGACAGGGCCTCCTACGAGCAGTACTTC
CATQDRASYEQYF
>TRBV6-1|TRBJ2-5|TRBD2|.
TGTGCCAGCAGTGTGACTAGCGGGGGGCCACGAGAGACCCAGTACTTC
CASSVTSGGPRETQYF
>TRBV11-2|TRBJ2-3|TRBD2|few
TGTGCCAGCAATCGGCGGGGGTACACAGATACGCAGTATTTT
CASNRRGYTDTQYF